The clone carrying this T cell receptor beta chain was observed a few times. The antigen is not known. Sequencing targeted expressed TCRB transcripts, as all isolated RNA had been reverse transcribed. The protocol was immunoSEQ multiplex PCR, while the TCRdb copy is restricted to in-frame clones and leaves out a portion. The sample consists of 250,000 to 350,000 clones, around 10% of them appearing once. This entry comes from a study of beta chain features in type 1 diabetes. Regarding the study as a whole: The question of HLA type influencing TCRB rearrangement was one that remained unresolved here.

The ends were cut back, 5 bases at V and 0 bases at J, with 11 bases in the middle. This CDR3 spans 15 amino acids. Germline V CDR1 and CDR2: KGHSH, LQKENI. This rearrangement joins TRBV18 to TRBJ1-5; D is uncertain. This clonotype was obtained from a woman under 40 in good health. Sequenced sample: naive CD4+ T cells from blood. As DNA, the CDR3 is TGTGCCAGCTCAGGGCAGCTTGATAGCAATCAGCCCCAGCATTTT. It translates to CASSGQLDSNQPQHF.